This T cell receptor beta chain was recorded in a study of blood T cells in healthy people across ages. A sample-barcoded 5' primer and a J-beta primer mix were used in a second PCR of roughly 6 to 11 cycles. TCRdb re-derived calls from the 5' RACE reads in MiXCR, one entry per CDR3 protein. The sample carries about 1.8 million distinct CDR3 sequences, roughly 52% recorded once. This clonotype was seen a handful of times. This clonotype was obtained from a middle-aged woman in good health. Sequencing used blood.

CDR3 nucleotide sequence: TGTGCCAGCAGCAGTTCTGACCTAATTTCTGGGGCCAACGTCCTGACTTTC. Protein: CASSSSDLISGANVLTF. This chain uses TRBV7-2 with TRBJ2-6; D gene unclear. CDR1 and CDR2 (germline): SGHTA, FQGNSA. V lost 5 bases, J lost 1 base, and 15 bases lay in between. The CDR3 loop spans 17 amino acids.